The rows below give T cell receptor beta chains drawn from one sample of a study of control samples from healthy donors and cancer patients. The protocol was immunoSEQ multiplex PCR, while the TCRdb copy is restricted to in-frame clones and leaves out a portion. The data contain 150,000 to 200,000 clones, 94% of them singletons. Sequencing was done on a sample of blood. These receptors were taken from a woman in her late teens or twenties in good health. The CDR3 runs from the conserved cysteine through the conserved F or W. A D gene is named only where the DNA matches it firmly. Not all rows give a size; the values are once, few, many and, for expanded clones, a class.

CDR3 DNA | CDR3 protein | J gene | D gene | V gene | clone size
TGTGCCAGCAGGGGGGGGGTCCCAAGCTCCTACGAGCAGTACTTC | CASRGGVPSSYEQYF | TRBJ2-7 | TRBD2 | TRBV28 | -
TGTGCCAGCAGCAGAACCTGCGGGACTAGGGCCCACGAGCAGTACTTC | CASSRTCGTRAHEQYF | TRBJ2-7 | - | TRBV21-1 | -
TGTGCCAGCAGCGTCGGGGCCACCCAAGAAAGGACTGAAGCTTTCTTT | CASSVGATQERTEAFF | TRBJ1-1 | - | TRBV9 | -
TGTGCCAGCAGCCCCCGGACAGATGCGAGGTGGGAAAAACTGTTTTTT | CASSPRTDARWEKLFF | TRBJ1-4 | - | TRBV7-9 | -
TGTGCCAGCAGTTACTCCGGGCCTCATTCACCCCTCCACTTT | CASSYSGPHSPLHF | TRBJ1-6 | - | TRBV6-5 | -
TGTGCCAGCAGCTTAGGGACAGGGGCCTACGAGCAGTACTTC | CASSLGTGAYEQYF | TRBJ2-7 | TRBD1 | TRBV5-6 | -
TGTGCCAGCAGCGGCTCGATACAGGGGGGCTCTGGGGCCAACGTCCTGACTTTC | CASSGSIQGGSGANVLTF | TRBJ2-6 | TRBD1 | TRBV9 | -
TGTGCCAGCAGTTCCGGGACAGGGTACGAGCAGTACTTC | CASSSGTGYEQYF | TRBJ2-7 | TRBD1 | TRBV12-3/TRBV12-4 | -
TGTGCCACCAGCAGAGGTATCGGACAGGTTAATGTAGAGCAGTTCTTC | CATSRGIGQVNVEQFF | TRBJ2-1 | TRBD1 | TRBV15 | -
TGTGCCAGCAGCTGGGTCGGAGGGCCCTCTGGAAACACCATATATTTT | CASSWVGGPSGNTIYF | TRBJ1-3 | - | TRBV5-5 | -
TGTGCCAGCGGCACGGGGCCCCAGCATTTT | CASGTGPQHF | TRBJ1-5 | - | TRBV28 | -
TGTGCCAGCAGCCTCCGGATCGGAAACACCATATATTTT | CASSLRIGNTIYF | TRBJ1-3 | - | TRBV6-5 | -
TGCGCCAGCAGCTTGGGCGGCGCGTCCGGCACAGATACGCAGTATTTT | CASSLGGASGTDTQYF | TRBJ2-3 | - | TRBV5-1 | -
TGTGCCAGTAGTGTGGGGGCTTACAATGAGCAGTTCTTC | CASSVGAYNEQFF | TRBJ2-1 | - | TRBV19 | -
TGTGCCAGCAGGGGGGGACAGCTCATGAACACTGAAGCTTTCTTT | CASRGGQLMNTEAFF | TRBJ1-1 | TRBD1 | TRBV6-5 | -
TGTGCCAGCAGCGCCGGGACAAAATATGGCTACACCTTC | CASSAGTKYGYTF | TRBJ1-2 | - | TRBV27 | -
TGTGCCAGCATGGCCGCAAACTTGAACACTGAAGCTTTCTTT | CASMAANLNTEAFF | TRBJ1-1 | - | TRBV11-2 | -
TGTGCCAGCAGCGTAGACGGGGCCCTTTACAATGAGCAGTTCTTC | CASSVDGALYNEQFF | TRBJ2-1 | - | TRBV9 | -
TGTGCCAGCAGTTACTCAGCCGGGAACAATCAGCCCCAGCATTTT | CASSYSAGNNQPQHF | TRBJ1-5 | - | TRBV6-5 | once
TGCGCCAGCAGCCAAGATCGGAGGTCCTACGAGCAGTACTTC | CASSQDRRSYEQYF | TRBJ2-7 | - | TRBV4-3 | -
TGTGCCAGCAGTGAAATGACGGGAGGCACTGAAGCTTTCTTT | CASSEMTGGTEAFF | TRBJ1-1 | - | TRBV2 | -
TGTGCCAGCAGCTTGGCCGGGACAGGGGGCCATGGCTACACCTTC | CASSLAGTGGHGYTF | TRBJ1-2 | TRBD1 | TRBV5-4 | -
TGTGCCAGCAGTGAAGACATCGGGGACAGGGGGAGCTATGGCTACACCTTC | CASSEDIGDRGSYGYTF | TRBJ1-2 | TRBD1 | TRBV6-1 | -
TGCGCCAGCAGCCAGGGACAGGGCAACACCGGGGAGCTGTTTTTT | CASSQGQGNTGELFF | TRBJ2-2 | TRBD1 | TRBV4-1 | -
TGCAGCGTCAGACTAGCGGGAGGCTACGAGCAGTACTTC | CSVRLAGGYEQYF | TRBJ2-7 | TRBD2 | TRBV29-1 | few
TGTGCCAGCGTTGACAGGGGGGGAACTGAAGCTTTCTTT | CASVDRGGTEAFF | TRBJ1-1 | TRBD1 | TRBV3-1/TRBV3-2 | once
TGTGCCAGCAGCTTGGAGGGCAACCAAGAGACCCAGTACTTC | CASSLEGNQETQYF | TRBJ2-5 | - | TRBV5-4 | -
TGCGCCAGCAGCCAAGTTCCTAGCGGGAGTTACGAGCAGTACTTC | CASSQVPSGSYEQYF | TRBJ2-7 | TRBD2 | TRBV4-1 | -
TGCAGCGTTACCCATCAGAGCTCTGGAAACACCATATATTTT | CSVTHQSSGNTIYF | TRBJ1-3 | - | TRBV29-1 | -
TGTGCCAGCTCACGGGACAGGGTGAACACTGAAGCTTTCTTT | CASSRDRVNTEAFF | TRBJ1-1 | TRBD1 | TRBV18 | -
TGTGCCAGCAGCCAAGAACGCCACTCACAGCCCCAGCATTTT | CASSQERHSQPQHF | TRBJ1-5 | - | TRBV4-2 | -
TGTGCCAGCAGCTCCGGGACGGCTTCCACCCAGTACTTC | CASSSGTASTQYF | TRBJ2-5 | - | TRBV28 | -
TGCGCCAGCAGCCAGGGTAGGAACACCGGGGAGCTGTTTTTT | CASSQGRNTGELFF | TRBJ2-2 | - | TRBV4-3 | once
TGTGCCAGCAGCCCGTTGGGGGCGGCGAAAGTGGAGAAAGATACGCAGTATTTT | CASSPLGAAKVEKDTQYF | TRBJ2-3 | - | TRBV11-2 | -
TGTGCCAGCAGTTTATGGGGGACAGGGGACTATGGCTACACCTTC | CASSLWGTGDYGYTF | TRBJ1-2 | TRBD1 | TRBV27 | -
TGTGCCAGTAGTCCGGGACATTGGGAAGCTTTCTTT | CASSPGHWEAFF | TRBJ1-1 | - | TRBV19 | -
TGTGCCATCAGTTCCCGGACAGGGGGAGGCACTGAAGCTTTCTTT | CAISSRTGGGTEAFF | TRBJ1-1 | TRBD1 | TRBV10-3 | -
TGTGCCATCAGTGATTACCCACGCGTGGACGCTAACACTGAAGCTTTCTTT | CAISDYPRVDANTEAFF | TRBJ1-1 | - | TRBV10-3 | once
TGCGCCAGCAGCTTGGGACAGGGGGCGGATACGCAGTATTTT | CASSLGQGADTQYF | TRBJ2-3 | TRBD1 | TRBV5-1 | -
TGTGCCAGCAGCTCAGGGGGAACAAGAAACACCATATATTTT | CASSSGGTRNTIYF | TRBJ1-3 | TRBD1 | TRBV11-2 | -
TGTGCCAGCAGCCCCCCGGGCGGGGAGCTGTTTTTT | CASSPPGGELFF | TRBJ2-2 | - | TRBV13 | -